The 24 T cell receptor beta chains given below trace back to one sample, sequenced in a study of cytomegalovirus exposure and HLA in healthy donors. Vbeta (60) and Jbeta (13) primers were used in the PCR. The repertoire was sequenced with immunoSEQ multiplex PCR; TCRdb's copy has only in-frame clones and lacks some. This table holds about 180,000 clones, around 74% found once. Source material: PBMCs. The source is a male donor in good health and CMV-seronegative.

The chain couples TRBV5-1 to TRBJ2-7, with 7 bases fitting TRBD2. CDR1 SGHRS and CDR2 YFSETQ come from the germline V gene. V dropped 1 base and J dropped 5; count of bases not matched to a gene: 12. CDR3 size: 16 residues. CDR3 DNA: TGCGCCAGCAGCTTGAATGGACTAGGCCCTAATCACGAGCAGTACTTC. This encodes CASSLNGLGPNHEQYF.

The V and J genes are TRBV15 and TRBJ2-5; D gene unclear. V shed 0 bases and J shed 4 bases, with 3 bases lying between them. CDR1 and CDR2 from the germline V gene are LNHNV and YYDKDF (reference sequence). This CDR3 is 12 amino acids long. DNA for the CDR3: TGTGCCACCAGCAGAGACAGAGAGACCCAGTACTTC. This sequence encodes CATSRDRETQYF.

The gene calls are TRBV4-1 and TRBJ2-1, with 8 bases lining up with TRBD2. J gave up 0 bases and V 6 bases, and 4 bases lay outside the gene matches. The CDR3 sequence is 15 residues long. Germline V gives CDR1 MGHRA, CDR2 YSYEKL. CDR3 nucleotide sequence: TGCGCCAGCAGTCAGACTAGCGCCTCCTACAATGAGCAGTTCTTC. This encodes CASSQTSASYNEQFF.

V gene TRBV5-4 combines with J gene TRBJ1-1, with TRBD1 matching 7 bases. This CDR3 spans 13 amino acids. Unmatched junction bases numbered 2, after V lost 5 bases and J lost 1 base. CDR1 SGHNT and CDR2 YYREEE come from the germline V gene (reference sequence). CDR3 sequence reads: CASRDRRNTEAFF. In nucleotides, the CDR3 is TGTGCCAGCAGGGACAGGAGGAACACTGAAGCTTTCTTT.

The chain recombines TRBV7-5 with TRBJ1-2; the table assigns TRBD1, which was not confirmed against the DNA. TRBV7-5 has pseudogene status. The CDR3 totals 17 residues. The CDR3 reads CARSPARTATFNYGYTF. CDR3 in DNA: TGTGCCAGAAGCCCGGCACGGACAGCCACCTTTAACTATGGCTACACCTTC.

The chain has TRBV25-1 and TRBJ2-2; TRBD2 might be the D (6 bases). V dropped 5 bases and J dropped 1 base, with 8 bases sitting between them. Germline values: CDR1 MGHDK, CDR2 SYGVNS. The CDR3 extends over 14 amino acids. Here the CDR3 reads CASSPRGNTGELFF. DNA for the CDR3: TGTGCCAGCAGTCCGCGGGGGAACACCGGGGAGCTGTTTTTT.

The chain has TRBV6-1 and TRBJ2-1; D call uncertain. The CDR3 is made up of 12 amino acids. Deletions cut 7 bases from V and 9 bases from J, with 13 bases between. Germline values: CDR1 MNHNS, CDR2 SASEGT. The CDR3 sequence is CASMIGASEQFF. Written as DNA, the CDR3 is TGTGCCAGCATGATTGGAGCGAGTGAGCAGTTCTTC.

CDR3 sequence (DNA): TGTGCCTGGGCCCTAGCGGGAGGTCCAGATACGCAGTATTTT. Residues: CAWALAGGPDTQYF. The V and J genes are TRBV30 and TRBJ2-3, with TRBD2 identical over 11 bases. The CDR3 runs to 14 residues. Germline CDR1 is GTSNPN and CDR2 is SVGIG (reference sequence). The J segment lost 4 bases and the V segment lost 5 bases, leaving 5 bases of the junction unmatched.

The CDR3 spells CATSGGQGGVNTIYF. Written as DNA, the CDR3 is TGTGCCACCAGCGGGGGACAGGGCGGAGTAAACACCATATATTTT. This rearrangement joins TRBV15 to TRBJ1-3; 9 bases fit TRBD1. CDR3 length equals 15 residues. The junction had 8 bases not matched to a gene; V was cut back by 5 bases and J by 6 bases. Germline values: CDR1 LNHNV, CDR2 YYDKDF (reference sequence).

With respect to this clone: Other DNA sequences in this specimen translate into the identical CDR3. The chain has TRBV30 and TRBJ1-3; 9 nucleotides match TRBD1. Per germline, CDR1 GTSNPN and CDR2 SVGIG (reference sequence). This CDR3 has 14 amino acids. V lost 5 bases and J lost 1; bases outside the gene matches: 3. CDR3 amino acids: CAWGTGLSGNTIYF. Written as DNA, the CDR3 is TGTGCCTGGGGGACAGGGCTTTCTGGAAACACCATATATTTT. The full variable domain, in which reference TRBV30 and TRBJ1-3 provide the parts outside the CDR3, is SQTIHQWPATLVQPVGSPLSLECTVEGTSNPNLYWYRQAAGRGLQLLFYSVGIGQISSEVPQNLSASRPQDRQFILSSKKLLLSDSGFYLCAWGTGLSGNTIYFGEGSWLTVV.

The rearrangement joins TRBV27 to TRBJ1-5; D is undetermined. Deletions cut 4 bases from V and 6 bases from J, with 13 bases between. Germline V gene data show CDR1 as MNHEY and CDR2 as SMNVEV (reference sequence). The CDR3 consists of 14 residues. CDR3 protein: CASSSYAHGQPQHF. The CDR3, as DNA: TGTGCCAGCAGTTCGTATGCGCACGGTCAGCCCCAGCATTTT.

This clone was recorded a few times. The V and J genes are TRBV6-1 and TRBJ1-3; D perhaps matches TRBD1 (6 bases). The length of the CDR3 is 14 residues. Germline V gives CDR1 MNHNS, CDR2 SASEGT. Trimming stripped 6 bases from V and 5 bases from J, with 14 bases between. CDR3 region: CASRGGQGRNTIYF. The CDR3 DNA reads TGTGCCAGCAGGGGTGGGCAGGGGAGAAACACCATATATTTT.

The gene calls are TRBV18 and TRBJ2-1, with 11 bases identical to TRBD2. V was clipped by 3 bases and J by 8 bases; unmatched bases: 6. From germline, CDR1 is KGHSH and CDR2 LQKENI. There are 15 residues in the CDR3. In DNA form, the CDR3 reads TGTGCCAGCTCACCCACTAGCGGGGGAAAGGATGAGCAGTTCTTC. Its protein product is CASSPTSGGKDEQFF.

The chain has TRBV19 and TRBJ1-4; D uncertain. The CDR3 is 11 residues long. Germline V gene sequence: CDR1 LNHDA, CDR2 SQIVND (reference sequence). Between the trimmed V and J ends, which lost 3 bases and 7 bases, there was a span of 3 bases. CDR3 protein: CASSILEKLFF. CDR3 DNA sequence: TGTGCCAGTAGTATCCTTGAAAAACTGTTTTTT.

Remarks on this clone: This sample also contains other DNA sequences that code for the same CDR3. V is TRBV27 and J is TRBJ1-5; D might be TRBD1 (6 bases). Deletions cut 5 bases from V and 2 bases from J, with 13 bases between. CDR3 length: 15 amino acids. The germline V gene has CDR1 MNHEY and CDR2 SMNVEV (reference sequence). DNA for the CDR3: TGTGCCAGCAGTCTGTTATCAGGGGGCAATCAGCCCCAGCATTTT. Translated: CASSLLSGGNQPQHF.

The CDR3 sequence: CASSLEKETQYF. DNA of the CDR3: TGTGCCAGCAGCTTAGAGAAAGAGACCCAGTACTTC. The chain joins TRBV5-6 to TRBJ2-5; D is unclear. Germline V lookup: CDR1 SGHDT, CDR2 YYEEEE. The V end lost 2 bases, the J end lost 3 bases, and 5 bases lay between the germline ends. The CDR3 has 12 residues.

This clone turned up a few times. The rearrangement joins TRBV5-6 to TRBJ2-1; 7 bases line up with TRBD2. Germline V gene lookup returns CDR1 SGHDT and CDR2 YYEEEE. The CDR3 consists of 14 residues. V lost 6 bases, J lost 7 bases, and 10 bases stayed unmatched. In DNA form, the CDR3 reads TGTGCCAGCATCGCGCTCGGGGGACTAAATGAGCAGTTCTTC. This encodes CASIALGGLNEQFF.

Notes on this clone: This sample also contains other DNA sequences that code for the same CDR3. V gene TRBV30 combines with J gene TRBJ1-5, with 8 positions matching TRBD1. CDR1 and CDR2 from the germline V gene are GTSNPN and SVGIG (reference sequence). This CDR3 region has 13 residues. V was pared by 5 bases and J by 4 bases, with 4 bases of the junction left unmatched. This CDR3 is CAWGTGANQPQHF. The DNA for the CDR3 is TGTGCCTGGGGGACAGGAGCTAATCAGCCCCAGCATTTT.

The chain carries TRBV6-1 and TRBJ1-1; no definite D call. V was clipped by 8 bases and J by 2 bases, with 6 bases between them. The CDR3 has 11 amino acids. Looked up from germline, CDR1 is MNHNS and CDR2 is SASEGT. The CDR3 DNA reads TGTGCCAGCCCGGGAAACACTGAAGCTTTCTTT. This translates into CASPGNTEAFF.

V and J are TRBV11-2 and TRBJ1-1; a possible D gene is TRBD1 (5 bases). Trimming removed 5 bases at V and 1 base at J, with 8 bases between. The CDR3 length is 13 residues. The germline V gene has CDR1 SGHAT and CDR2 FQNNGV. This CDR3 is CASSQTENTEAFF. For the CDR3, the DNA is TGTGCCAGCAGCCAGACAGAGAACACTGAAGCTTTCTTT.

The chain joins TRBV30 to TRBJ1-1; D possibly corresponds to TRBD1 (5 bases). V lost 3 bases and J 8 bases, leaving 10 bases between the germline ends. The length of the CDR3 is 11 residues. Germline lookup yields CDR1 GTSNPN and CDR2 SVGIG (reference sequence). CDR3 loop: CAWSYGGEAFF. CDR3 nucleotides: TGTGCCTGGAGCTATGGGGGGGAAGCTTTCTTT.

The chain carries TRBV7-8 and TRBJ1-5; TRBD1 matches 9 bases. Trimming cost V 0 bases and J 6 bases; bases outside gene matches: 6. The CDR3 has 16 residues. The V gene's germline CDR1 is SGHVS and CDR2 FQNEAQ. The CDR3 DNA is TGTGCCAGCAGCTTAGCGACAGGGGGAGTGGGTCAGCCCCAGCATTTT. Encoded protein: CASSLATGGVGQPQHF.

The chain joins TRBV9 to TRBJ2-3; a weak D match, TRBD1 (6 bases). CDR1 is SGDLS and CDR2 is YYNGEE in the germline V gene. The V end lost 4 bases, the J end lost 2 bases, and 14 bases lay between the germline ends. The CDR3 spans 15 residues. CDR3 nucleotide sequence: TGTGCCAGCAGCTCAGGGGTTGTTTTCACAGATACGCAGTATTTT. This translates into CASSSGVVFTDTQYF.

This chain links TRBV6-1 with TRBJ1-2; D unresolved. Trimming stripped 5 bases from V and 0 bases from J, with 4 bases between. From germline, CDR1 is MNHNS and CDR2 SASEGT. This CDR3 spans 12 amino acids. CDR3 sequence (DNA): TGTGCCAGCAGTCCCACTAACTATGGCTACACCTTC. Its translation is CASSPTNYGYTF.